This TCR beta chain stems from a study of follicular helper T cells after annual influenza vaccination. Study results and caveats: Each annual vaccination recalled recurring oligoclonal ICOS+CD38+ cTfh clonotypes.

Time point here: 2014-2015 season, 7 days after vaccination. Blood volume per time point ranged from about 35 to 100 mL. Remarks on this clone: The antigen remains undetermined.

The V and J ends lost 0 bases and 7 bases, in that order; junction bases with no gene match: 17. The CDR3 runs to 18 residues. In germline, CDR1 is LNHNV, CDR2 YYDKDF (reference sequence). Here immunoSEQ multiplex PCR was the method, and the copy in TCRdb shows in-frame clones only, minus some. The table has about 10,000 clones, around 86% seen once; the top ten hold about 0.77%. The material sequenced was CXCR5- memory CD4+ T cells sorted from blood, taken 7 days after influenza vaccination. V is TRBV15 and J is TRBJ1-2; 7 nucleotides align to TRBD1. This TCR came from an adult who received the influenza vaccine. The CDR3 bases are TGTGCCACCAGCAGAGACCAGGACTGGGACAGCGCCTTTGGTGGCTACACCTTC. Amino acids: CATSRDQDWDSAFGGYTF.